The source of this TCR beta chain is a study of shared clonotypes between healthy human individuals. Negatively enriched CD4+ T cells were divided by CD45RA into naive and memory. Trimming shortened V by 1 base and J by 7 bases, and 8 bases separated the two germline ends. The CDR3 length is 12 residues. Germline V gene lookup returns CDR1 SGHDT and CDR2 YYEEEE. Clones were sequenced by immunoSEQ multiplex PCR, and TCRdb holds only the in-frame ones, with some missing. The sample contains some 2,500,000 clones, less than 95% of which appear only once. The source of this sequence is a man aged 18 to 35 in good health. Some clones in this sample may be carry-over from other donors' samples. Material for sequencing was naive CD4+ T cells from PBMCs. Subset denoted: CD45RA+ positively selected. The chain joins TRBV5-6 to TRBJ1-1, with D perhaps matching TRBD1 (5 bases). For the CDR3, the DNA is TGTGCCAGCAGCTTGACGGGGCTTGAAGCTTTCTTT. Protein product: CASSLTGLEAFF.